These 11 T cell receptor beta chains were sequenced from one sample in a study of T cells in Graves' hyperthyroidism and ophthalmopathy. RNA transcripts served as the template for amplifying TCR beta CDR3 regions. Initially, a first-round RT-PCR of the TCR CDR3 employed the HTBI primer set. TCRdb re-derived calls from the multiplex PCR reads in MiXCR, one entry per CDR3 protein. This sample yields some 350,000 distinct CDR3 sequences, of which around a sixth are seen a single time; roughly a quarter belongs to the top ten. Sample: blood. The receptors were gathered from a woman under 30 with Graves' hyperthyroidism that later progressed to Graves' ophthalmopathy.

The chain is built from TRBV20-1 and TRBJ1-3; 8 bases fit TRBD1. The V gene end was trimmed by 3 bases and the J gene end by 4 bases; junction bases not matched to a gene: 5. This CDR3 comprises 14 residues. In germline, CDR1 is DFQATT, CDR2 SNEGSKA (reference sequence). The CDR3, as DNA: TGCAGTGCTAGGCCCGGGACAGGCGGAAACACCATATATTTT. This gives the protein CSARPGTGGNTIYF.

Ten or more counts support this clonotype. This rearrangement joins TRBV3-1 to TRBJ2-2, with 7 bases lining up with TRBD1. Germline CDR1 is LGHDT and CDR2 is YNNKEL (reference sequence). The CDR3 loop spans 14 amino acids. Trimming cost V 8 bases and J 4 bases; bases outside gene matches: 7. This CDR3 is CASLRQGSTGELFF. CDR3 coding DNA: TGTGCCAGCCTTAGACAGGGAAGCACCGGGGAGCTGTTTTTT.

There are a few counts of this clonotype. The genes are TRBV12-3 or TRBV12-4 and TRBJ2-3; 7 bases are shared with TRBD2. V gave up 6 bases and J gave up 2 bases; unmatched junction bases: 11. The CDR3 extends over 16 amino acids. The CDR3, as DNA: TGTGCCAGCAGCAAGACCGGGACTACAAACACAGATACGCAGTATTTT. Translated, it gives CASSKTGTTNTDTQYF.

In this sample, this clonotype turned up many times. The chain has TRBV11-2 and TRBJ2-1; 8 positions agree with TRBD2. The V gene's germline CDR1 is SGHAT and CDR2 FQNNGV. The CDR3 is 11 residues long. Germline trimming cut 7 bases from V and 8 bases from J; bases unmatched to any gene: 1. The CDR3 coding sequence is TGTGCCAGCACCGGGAGGGATGAGCAGTTCTTC. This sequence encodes CASTGRDEQFF.

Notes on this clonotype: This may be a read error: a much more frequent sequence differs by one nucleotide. The CDR3 protein is CASSLFQGAYNERFF. The CDR3 bases are TGTGCCAGCAGTTTATTTCAGGGAGCCTACAATGAGCGGTTCTTC. The rearrangement uses TRBV27 and TRBJ2-1; D is possibly TRBD1 or TRBD2 (5 bases each). Per germline, CDR1 MNHEY and CDR2 SMNVEV (reference sequence). The CDR3 covers 15 residues.

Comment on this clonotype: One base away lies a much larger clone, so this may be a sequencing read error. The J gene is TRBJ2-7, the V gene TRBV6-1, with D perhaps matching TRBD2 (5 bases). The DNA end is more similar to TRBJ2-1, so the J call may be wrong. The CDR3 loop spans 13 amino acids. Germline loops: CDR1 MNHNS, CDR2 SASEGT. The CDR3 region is CASRRTSSYEQFF. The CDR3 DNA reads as TGTGCCAGCAGGAGGACTTCCTCCTACGAGCAGTTCTTC.

Here the CDR3 reads CANTRYPGQLEGQLGELFF. The CDR3 DNA is TGTGCCAACACGAGATACCCAGGACAGTTGGAGGGACAACTCGGGGAGCTGTTTTTT. The chain joins TRBV6-2 or TRBV6-3 to TRBJ2-2; D may match TRBD1 or TRBD2 (6 bases each). CDR1 and CDR2 from the germline V gene are MNHEY and SVGEGT. V lost 10 bases and J lost 7, with 34 bases in between. CDR3 size: 19 residues.

CDR3 DNA: TGTGCCATCAGGTCGGACAGGGGTACAGATACGCAGTATTTT. It specifies CAIRSDRGTDTQYF. This rearrangement joins TRBV10-3 to TRBJ2-3, with 9 nucleotides matching TRBD1. The CDR3 extends over 14 amino acids. J was trimmed by 3 bases and V by 6 bases; bases with no gene match: 4. Germline values: CDR1 ENHRY, CDR2 SYGVKD.

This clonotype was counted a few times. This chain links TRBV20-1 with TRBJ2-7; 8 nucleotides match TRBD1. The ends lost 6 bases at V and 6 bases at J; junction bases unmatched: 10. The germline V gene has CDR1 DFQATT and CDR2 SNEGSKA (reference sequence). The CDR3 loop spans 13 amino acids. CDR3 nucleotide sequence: TGCAGTGCGAATGAGGACAGGGCAGGCGAGCAGTACTTC. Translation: CSANEDRAGEQYF.

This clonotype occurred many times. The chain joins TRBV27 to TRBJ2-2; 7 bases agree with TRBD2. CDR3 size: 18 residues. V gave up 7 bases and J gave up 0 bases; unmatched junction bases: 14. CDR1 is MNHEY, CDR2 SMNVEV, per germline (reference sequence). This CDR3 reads CASKERRSGTTNTGELFF. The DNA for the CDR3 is TGTGCCAGCAAGGAGAGGAGAAGCGGGACTACGAACACCGGGGAGCTGTTTTTT.

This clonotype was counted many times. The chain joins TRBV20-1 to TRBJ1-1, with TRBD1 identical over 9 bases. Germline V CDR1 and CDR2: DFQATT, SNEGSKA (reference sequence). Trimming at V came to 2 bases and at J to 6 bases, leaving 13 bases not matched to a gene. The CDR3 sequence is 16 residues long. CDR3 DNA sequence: TGCAGTGCTAGACTGACAGGGGGGGTGATGGTGGCTGAAGCTTTCTTT. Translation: CSARLTGGVMVAEAFF.